This T cell receptor beta chain was recorded in a study of beta chain features in type 1 diabetes. General observations from the study: Type 1 diabetes patients had moderately but significantly shorter TCRB CDR3s in all four CD4+ subsets. Highly expressing activated T cells could be over-counted with a cDNA template.

This clone was detected a few times. Its antigen is as yet unknown. J was trimmed by 8 bases and V by 2 bases; bases with no gene match: 4. The germline CDR1 and CDR2 sequences are KGHSH and LQKENI. The CDR3 is made up of 14 amino acids. Expressed TCRB transcripts were sequenced because the entire RNA isolate underwent reverse transcription. Sequencing used immunoSEQ multiplex PCR; TCRdb keeps in-frame clones, though not all of them. The data hold some 270,000 clones, with under 13% observed a single time. Sequencing was carried out using naive CD4+ T cells from blood. The V and J genes are TRBV18 and TRBJ1-4, with TRBD1 matching 8 bases. The clonotype originates from a man under 40 with type 1 diabetes. DNA for the CDR3: TGTGCCAGCTCACCAGGACAGGGCAGCGAAAAACTGTTTTTT. It encodes CASSPGQGSEKLFF.